The 28 T cell receptor beta chains below come from one sample, sequenced in a study of T cell changes during pregnancy in multiple sclerosis. The data were produced by immunoSEQ multiplex PCR, yet TCRdb's version contains in-frame clones alone and is incomplete. The sample has some 69,000 clones; approximately 94% are singletons. The sequencing used peripheral blood, collected in the second trimester of pregnancy. Source of these receptors: a female donor in good health, enrolled as a control in a pregnancy study.

V usage is TRBV4-3 and J usage is TRBJ1-4; 10 bases map to TRBD1. The CDR3 is made up of 14 amino acids. Germline CDR1 LGHNA, CDR2 YSLEER. After removal of 5 bases from V and 8 bases from J, the junction contained 5 bases not matched to a gene. CDR3: CASSRDRGGEKLFF. The CDR3 nucleotides are TGCGCCAGCAGCAGGGACAGGGGAGGGGAAAAACTGTTTTTT.

The J gene is TRBJ2-5, the V gene TRBV7-2, with a weak D call TRBD1 (6 bases). V was trimmed by 8 bases and J by 2 bases, leaving 18 bases between them. CDR1 is SGHTA and CDR2 is FQGNSA in the germline V gene. This CDR3 region has 15 residues. The CDR3 bases are TGTGCCAGCGGACGACCCGGGACACAACAAGAGACCCAGTACTTC. Its protein product is CASGRPGTQQETQYF.

V is TRBV11-2 and J is TRBJ2-1; D might be TRBD2 (6 bases). The CDR3 contains 13 residues. The germline CDR1 and CDR2 sequences are SGHAT and FQNNGV. V lost 6 bases to trimming and J lost 5 bases, with 11 bases between them. The CDR3, as DNA: TGTGCCAGCAGACGGGGGTTAGACAATGAGCAGTTCTTC. Its protein product is CASRRGLDNEQFF.

The chain is built from TRBV5-4 and TRBJ1-1; 7 nucleotides line up with TRBD1. Germline V gives CDR1 SGHNT, CDR2 YYREEE (reference sequence). The CDR3 loop spans 17 amino acids. With V trimmed by 2 bases and J by 0 bases, 10 bases remained unmatched. The CDR3 spells CASSLLGRTGVNTEAFF. The CDR3 DNA reads TGTGCCAGCAGCTTATTGGGAAGAACAGGGGTGAACACTGAAGCTTTCTTT.

This chain connects TRBV18 to TRBJ2-7; tentative D call: TRBD1 (5 bases). Between the trimmed V and J ends, which lost 8 bases and 0 bases, there was a span of 8 bases. The CDR3 spans 12 residues. Germline CDR1 is KGHSH and CDR2 is LQKENI. The CDR3 region is CASGAYSYEQYF. The DNA for the CDR3 is TGTGCCAGCGGGGCCTACTCCTACGAGCAGTACTTC.

This clone was recorded once. The chain uses TRBV27 and TRBJ2-5, with a tentative D call TRBD2 (7 bases). V was pared by 6 bases and J by 2 bases, with 13 bases between. The CDR3 has 14 residues. Germline-derived CDR1 and CDR2 are MNHEY and SMNVEV (reference sequence). The DNA of the CDR3 is TGTGCCAGCAGCCGAGGGGGGGCGCAAGAGACCCAGTACTTC. As protein: CASSRGGAQETQYF.

V usage is TRBV18 and J usage is TRBJ1-5, with TRBD1 matching 7 bases. CDR1 KGHSH and CDR2 LQKENI come from the germline V gene. The CDR3 sequence is 15 residues long. Losses at the gene ends were 3 bases for V and 3 bases for J; bases not matched to a gene: 5. CDR3 DNA sequence: TGTGCCAGCTCACCTCCAGGGGGTACCAATCAGCCCCAGCATTTT. Translation: CASSPPGGTNQPQHF.

The chain joins TRBV5-6 to TRBJ1-5; D is undetermined. CDR1 and CDR2 from the germline V gene are SGHDT and YYEEEE. Trimming left V 4 bases short and J 8 bases short, with 16 bases between. The CDR3 runs to 14 residues. The CDR3 nucleotides read TGTGCCAGCAGCCGGGGTTATAGGGCTGAGCCCCAGCATTTT. This codes for CASSRGYRAEPQHF.

CDR3 loop: CASSVKGREPGANVLTF. The CDR3 DNA reads TGTGCCAGCTCAGTGAAGGGGAGGGAACCTGGGGCCAACGTCCTGACTTTC. V gene TRBV18 combines with J gene TRBJ2-6, with 7 bases lining up with TRBD2. CDR3 length: 17 amino acids. V was pared by 5 bases and J by 2 bases, with 9 bases of the junction left unmatched. CDR1 and CDR2 from the germline V gene are KGHSH and LQKENI.

This chain uses TRBV7-9 with TRBJ2-7, with a possible D match to TRBD1 (6 bases). Trimming removed 4 bases at V and 0 bases at J, with 19 bases between. This CDR3 spans 17 amino acids. Germline values: CDR1 SEHNR, CDR2 FQNEAQ (reference sequence). CDR3 DNA: TGTGCCAGCAGCTCGCTACCGCAAACAGGGAGCTCCTACGAGCAGTACTTC. Translating gives CASSSLPQTGSSYEQYF.

The chain recombines TRBV7-3 with TRBJ2-1; D is possibly TRBD2 (6 bases). V lost 5 bases, J lost 6 bases, and 11 bases lay in between. CDR1 is SGHTA and CDR2 is FQGTGA in the germline V gene. The CDR3 runs 13 residues. CDR3 DNA sequence: TGTGCCAGCAGCCTTGGACTACTCAATGAGCAGTTCTTC. It yields the protein CASSLGLLNEQFF.

The chain recombines TRBV29-1 with TRBJ2-3; TRBD2 matches at 9 bases. This CDR3 comprises 19 residues. CDR1 SQVTM and CDR2 ANQGSEA come from the germline V gene. J gave up 2 bases and V 1 base, and 16 bases lay outside the gene matches. The chain's CDR3 is CSVEGVYGERGASTDTQYF. In DNA form, the CDR3 reads TGCAGCGTTGAAGGGGTATATGGGGAGCGGGGGGCATCCACAGATACGCAGTATTTT.

V gene TRBV29-1 combines with J gene TRBJ1-2; perhaps TRBD1 as D (5 bases). Germline assignment: CDR1 SQVTM and CDR2 ANQGSEA. V lost 4 bases and J lost 8, with 11 bases in between. The CDR3 extends over 11 amino acids. This chain's CDR3 is CSVAGLGGYTF. Here the CDR3 DNA reads TGCAGCGTTGCAGGGTTGGGGGGCTACACCTTC.

This sequence joins TRBV7-2 and TRBJ2-1; no reliable D call. This CDR3 is 14 amino acids long. Germline V lookup: CDR1 SGHTA, CDR2 FQGNSA. Trimming took 1 base from V and 9 from J, leaving 13 bases between them. In DNA, the CDR3 is TGTGCCAGCAGCTTAGGGAGAGTGGCGAGTGAGCAGTTCTTC. It codes for CASSLGRVASEQFF.

CDR3 loop: CASSFAGRNTEAFF. The DNA for the CDR3 is TGTGCCAGCAGCTTCGCAGGAAGGAACACTGAAGCTTTCTTT. The V and J genes are TRBV7-9 and TRBJ1-1, with unresolved D. CDR1 and CDR2 (germline): SEHNR, FQNEAQ (reference sequence). The length of the CDR3 is 14 residues. Trimming pared 3 bases from V and 1 base from J, leaving 9 bases between. Together with reference TRBV7-9 and TRBJ1-1, the CDR3 gives the full variable domain: DTGVSQNPRHKITKRGQNVTFRCDPISEHNRLYWYRQTLGQGPEFLTYFQNEAQLEKSRLLSDRFSAERPKGSFSTLEIQRTEQGDSAMYLCASSFAGRNTEAFFGQGTRLTVV.

The rearrangement uses TRBV4-3 and TRBJ1-1, with 8 bases lining up with TRBD1. Germline V gene sequence: CDR1 LGHNA, CDR2 YSLEER. The CDR3 is 15 amino acids. Trimming cost V 1 base and J 10 bases; bases outside gene matches: 11. The CDR3 region has the DNA TGCGCCAGCAGCCAAGGGCGCGACAGGGGAGGGCGAGCTTTCTTT. Translating gives CASSQGRDRGGRAFF.

The chain carries TRBV5-4 and TRBJ2-7; tentative D call: TRBD1 (9 bases). Germline-derived CDR1 and CDR2 are SGHNT and YYREEE (reference sequence). There are 14 residues in the CDR3. Trimming pared 2 bases from V and 6 bases from J, leaving 15 bases between. CDR3 sequence reads: CASSFSGTGSEQYF. The CDR3 DNA follows: TGTGCCAGCAGCTTTAGCGGGACAGGGTCCGAGCAGTACTTC.

This sequence joins TRBV27 and TRBJ2-3, with D maybe TRBD2 (6 bases). The V gene's germline CDR1 is MNHEY and CDR2 SMNVEV (reference sequence). Trimming cost V 3 bases and J 0 bases, with 16 bases left between them. The CDR3 consists of 17 residues. The CDR3 region has the DNA TGTGCCAGCAGTTTTGGAACTAGCAGATATAGCACAGATACGCAGTATTTT. Residues: CASSFGTSRYSTDTQYF.

This chain links TRBV28 with TRBJ1-6; no clear D gene. The V end was cut by 3 bases, the J end by 5 bases, with 8 bases between. Germline V gene sequence: CDR1 MDHEN, CDR2 SYDVKM. There are 14 residues in the CDR3. The CDR3 sequence is CASSFEGNNSPLHF. The CDR3 coding sequence is TGTGCCAGCAGTTTCGAGGGCAATAATTCACCCCTCCACTTT.

In nucleotides, the CDR3 is TGTGCCAGCAGCTTTAGAGACGGGAATTCACCCCTCCACTTT. Its protein is CASSFRDGNSPLHF. The chain carries TRBV5-8 and TRBJ1-6; D unresolved. Deletions cut 2 bases from V and 7 bases from J, with 10 bases between. The germline V gene encodes CDR1 SGHTS and CDR2 YDEGEE. CDR3 length equals 14 residues.

The rearrangement links TRBV7-2 to TRBJ1-1; D might be TRBD1 (5 bases). Germline V gene lookup returns CDR1 SGHTA and CDR2 FQGNSA. Trimming pared 4 bases from V and 6 bases from J, leaving 21 bases between. The CDR3 spans 16 residues. CDR3 DNA: TGTGCCAGCAGCTCTCGAGTTACAACAGGAGATGCTGAAGCTTTCTTT. Translation gives CASSSRVTTGDAEAFF. Using reference TRBV7-2 and TRBJ1-1 for the parts outside the CDR3, the full variable domain is GAGVSQSPSNKVTEKGKDVELRCDPISGHTALYWYRQSLGQGLEFLIYFQGNSAPDKSGLPSDRFSAERTGGSVSTLTIQRTQQEDSAVYLCASSSRVTTGDAEAFFGQGTRLTVV.

This sequence joins TRBV7-6 and TRBJ1-3; possible D gene TRBD1, 6 bases. Germline assignment: CDR1 SGHVS and CDR2 FNYEAQ. The CDR3 spans 15 residues. Trimming took off 5 bases at V and 5 bases at J, with 16 bases between the two ends. The chain's CDR3 is CASSAGQSVRNTIYF. CDR3 in DNA: TGTGCCAGCAGCGCAGGACAGAGTGTCAGAAACACCATATATTTT. The whole variable domain, remainder taken from reference TRBV7-6 and TRBJ1-3, is GAGVSQSPRYKVTKRGQDVALRCDPISGHVSLYWYRQALGQGPEFLTYFNYEAQQDKSGLPNDRFSAERPEGSISTLTIQRTEQRDSAMYRCASSAGQSVRNTIYFGEGSWLTVV.

This clone has a single count. V usage is TRBV2 and J usage is TRBJ1-1; tentatively, D is TRBD1 (5 bases). Germline CDR1 and CDR2: SNHLY and FYNNEI. The CDR3 runs to 14 residues. The ends were cut back, 5 bases at V and 0 bases at J, with 10 bases in the middle. CDR3 sequence reads: CASSHRNLNTEAFF. The DNA for the CDR3 is TGTGCCAGCAGTCACAGGAATCTGAACACTGAAGCTTTCTTT.

In DNA form, the CDR3 reads TGTGCCAGCTGCCCCGGGACAGGGACCTACAATGAGCAGTTCTTC. As protein: CASCPGTGTYNEQFF. The chain couples TRBV7-6 to TRBJ2-1; 9 bases line up with TRBD1. Germline V lookup: CDR1 SGHVS, CDR2 FNYEAQ. V lost 8 bases to trimming and J lost 2 bases; unmatched junction nucleotides: 7. The CDR3 covers 15 residues.

The gene calls are TRBV27 and TRBJ2-7; TRBD2 aligns across 8 bases. V gave up 4 bases and J gave up 2 bases; unmatched junction bases: 4. Germline V gene sequence: CDR1 MNHEY, CDR2 SMNVEV (reference sequence). The CDR3 totals 14 residues. Here the CDR3 reads CASSSRSGAYEQYF. Written as DNA, the CDR3 is TGTGCCAGCAGTTCCCGTAGCGGGGCCTACGAGCAGTACTTC.

The rearrangement joins TRBV11-3 to TRBJ1-2; 7 bases map to TRBD1. The germline V gene has CDR1 SGHNT and CDR2 YENEEA. After removal of 0 bases from V and 4 bases from J, the junction contained 8 bases not matched to a gene. CDR3 length: 16 residues. The CDR3 protein is CASSLEGTAGSYGYTF. In nucleotides, the CDR3 is TGTGCCAGCAGCTTAGAGGGGACAGCAGGAAGCTATGGCTACACCTTC. The full variable domain, with the rest looked up from reference TRBV11-3 and TRBJ1-2, is EAGVVQSPRYKIIEKKQPVAFWCNPISGHNTLYWYLQNLGQGPELLIRYENEEAVDDSQLPKDRFSAERLKGVDSTLKIQPAELGDSAVYLCASSLEGTAGSYGYTFGSGTRLTVV.

The CDR3 loop reads CASSQERGGQYF. CDR3 bases: TGTGCCAGCAGCCAAGAACGGGGGGGGCAGTATTTT. The rearrangement links TRBV14 to TRBJ2-3; 8 bases fit TRBD2. This CDR3 region has 12 residues. With 0 bases clipped from V and 11 bases from J, the junction kept 1 base outside the gene matches. Germline values: CDR1 SGHDN, CDR2 FVKESK.

The chain carries TRBV9 and TRBJ2-1; D not resolved. The V gene lost 3 bases and the J gene lost 4 bases, with 8 bases spanning the gap. Per germline, CDR1 SGDLS and CDR2 YYNGEE. This CDR3 is 13 amino acids long. CDR3 sequence (DNA): TGTGCCAGCAGCGAGCCGCCTTACAATGAGCAGTTCTTC. Translated: CASSEPPYNEQFF.